A selection of T cell receptor beta chains follows, all from one sample in a study of CD8 T cells in Susac syndrome. TCRdb analysed the immunoSEQ multiplex PCR reads with MiXCR anew, one entry per CDR3 protein. This repertoire shows some 200,000 distinct CDR3 sequences, roughly 94% found once; its top ten account for around 0.16%. Sample: CD8+ T cells from PBMCs. These receptors were obtained from a human donor with Susac syndrome. Both conserved end residues are part of each CDR3. The order of the fields is CDR3 protein, D gene, V gene, J gene. D genes are given only for firm matches.

CASSLLAGGGYEQYF	NA	TRBV27	TRBJ2-7
CSARDSTALGSQHF	NA	TRBV20-1	TRBJ1-5
CASSLGDTQETQYF	NA	TRBV7-6	TRBJ2-5
CASSFFGGPSNQPQHF	NA	TRBV27	TRBJ1-5
CASSVSGTGGVEQYF	TRBD1	TRBV9	TRBJ2-7
CSVESPGTNAGELFF	NA	TRBV29-1	TRBJ2-2
CASSTRLALGTDTQYF	TRBD2	TRBV5-4	TRBJ2-3
CSAETGTGEKYGYTF	TRBD1	TRBV20-1	TRBJ1-2
CASSGSGTSTDTQYF	TRBD2	TRBV9	TRBJ2-3
CASSQDRGRINTEAFF	TRBD1	TRBV13	TRBJ1-1
CASSPTSDGNQPQHF	NA	TRBV18	TRBJ1-5
CAISPGTVSTDTQYF	NA	TRBV10-3	TRBJ2-3
CSASPTSGVNIQYF	TRBD2	TRBV20-1	TRBJ2-4
CASNSGTSVTEQYF	TRBD2	TRBV25-1	TRBJ2-7
CATSRVVGTFYEQYF	NA	TRBV15	TRBJ2-7
CASSLKGELFF	NA	TRBV12-3/TRBV12-4	TRBJ2-2
CASSPTTRIDTQYF	NA	TRBV6-5	TRBJ2-3
CASSRGGLEEISGYEQYF	NA	TRBV7-9	TRBJ2-7
CASSIGGEDGEQYF	TRBD1	TRBV7-3	TRBJ2-7
CASSRDRGDYEQYF	TRBD1	TRBV6-6	TRBJ2-7
CASSGSSYRVQFF	NA	TRBV11-2	TRBJ2-1
CASSQEQGALSYEQYF	TRBD1	TRBV4-1	TRBJ2-7
CAWSQGGYGTEAFF	NA	TRBV30	TRBJ1-1
CASSGSLAGPMYGGTDTQYF	TRBD2	TRBV9	TRBJ2-3
CASSVVREGEAFF	NA	TRBV9	TRBJ1-1
CASSPWGTGFSYEQYF	NA	TRBV3-1	TRBJ2-7
CASSPRYSEAFF	NA	TRBV13	TRBJ1-1
CASSQEIRDYEQYF	NA	TRBV4-2	TRBJ2-7
CAWSRTANYGYTF	NA	TRBV30	TRBJ1-2
CASSVGGSWETQYF	NA	TRBV9	TRBJ2-5
CASTAGQGLNEQYF	TRBD1	TRBV11-2	TRBJ2-7
CASSDRAGANVLTF	NA	TRBV6-1	TRBJ2-6
CASSARDSGRSYEQYF	NA	TRBV13	TRBJ2-7
CASSQSTDTQETQYF	NA	TRBV3-1	TRBJ2-5
CASSYANSGTGYGETEAFF	TRBD1	TRBV6-5	TRBJ1-1
CASSYSTDRAYEQYF	TRBD1	TRBV6-5	TRBJ2-7
CASSDLGGVQETQYF	NA	TRBV9	TRBJ2-5
CASSSGLYEQYF	NA	TRBV2	TRBJ2-7
CASSLGTHTEAFF	NA	TRBV7-6	TRBJ1-1
CAISESTGGAAYEQFF	TRBD2	TRBV10-3	TRBJ2-1
CASSWTVSSTDTQYF	NA	TRBV28	TRBJ2-3
CAISESLGAYEQYF	NA	TRBV10-3	TRBJ2-7
CASRYRGGTEAFF	TRBD1	TRBV27	TRBJ1-1
CASSLQGAREQYF	TRBD1	TRBV13	TRBJ2-7
CSVPSDRGYGYTF	TRBD1	TRBV29-1	TRBJ1-2
CASSLDLLAENEQYF	NA	TRBV7-9	TRBJ2-7
CSARSSAELDTQYF	NA	TRBV20-1	TRBJ2-3
CASSLDLAGVQYF	TRBD2	TRBV11-2	TRBJ2-3
CASRPTSGVYNEQFF	TRBD2	TRBV7-9	TRBJ2-1
CASSQEKESLGHNEQFF	NA	TRBV4-1	TRBJ2-1
CSASRLAGLTYEQYF	TRBD2	TRBV20-1	TRBJ2-7
CASRTGYGANVLTF	NA	TRBV27	TRBJ2-6